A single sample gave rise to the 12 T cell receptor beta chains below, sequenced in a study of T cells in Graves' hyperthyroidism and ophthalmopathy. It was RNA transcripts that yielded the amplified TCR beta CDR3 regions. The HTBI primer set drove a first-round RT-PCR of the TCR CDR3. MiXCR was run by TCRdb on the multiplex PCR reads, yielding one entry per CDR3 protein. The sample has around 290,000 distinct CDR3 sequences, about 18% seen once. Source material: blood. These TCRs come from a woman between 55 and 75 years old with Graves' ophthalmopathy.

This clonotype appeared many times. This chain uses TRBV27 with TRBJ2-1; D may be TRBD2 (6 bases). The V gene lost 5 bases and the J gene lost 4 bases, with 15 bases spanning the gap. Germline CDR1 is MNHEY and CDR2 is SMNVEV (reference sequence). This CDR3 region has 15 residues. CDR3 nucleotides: TGTGCCAGCAGTCGGGCGGGGACCTCGTACAATGAGCAGTTCTTC. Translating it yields CASSRAGTSYNEQFF.

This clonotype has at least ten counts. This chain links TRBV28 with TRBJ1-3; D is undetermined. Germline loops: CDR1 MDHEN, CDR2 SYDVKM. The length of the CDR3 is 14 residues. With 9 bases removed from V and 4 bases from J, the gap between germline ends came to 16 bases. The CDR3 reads CASRRMSTGNTIYF. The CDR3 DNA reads TGTGCCAGTCGGCGGATGTCCACGGGAAACACCATATATTTT. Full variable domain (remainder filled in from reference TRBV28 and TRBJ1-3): DVKVTQSSRYLVKRTGEKVFLECVQDMDHENMFWYRQDPGLGLRLIYFSYDVKMKEKGDIPEGYSVSREKKERFSLILESASTNQTSMYLCASRRMSTGNTIYFGEGSWLTVV.

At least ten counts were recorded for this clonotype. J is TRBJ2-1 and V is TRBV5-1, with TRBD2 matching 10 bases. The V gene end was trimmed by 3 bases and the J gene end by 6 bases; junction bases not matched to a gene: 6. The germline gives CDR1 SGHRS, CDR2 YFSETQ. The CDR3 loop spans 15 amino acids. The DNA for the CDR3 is TGCGCCAGCAGCTCGGTTATAGCGGGAGGCAATGAGCAGTTCTTC. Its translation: CASSSVIAGGNEQFF.

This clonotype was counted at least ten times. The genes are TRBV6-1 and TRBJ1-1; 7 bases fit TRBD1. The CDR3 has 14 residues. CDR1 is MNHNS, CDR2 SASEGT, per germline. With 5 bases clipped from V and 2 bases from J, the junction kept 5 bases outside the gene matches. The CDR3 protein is CASSPTGANTEAFF. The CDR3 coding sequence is TGTGCCAGCAGTCCTACAGGGGCCAACACTGAAGCTTTCTTT.

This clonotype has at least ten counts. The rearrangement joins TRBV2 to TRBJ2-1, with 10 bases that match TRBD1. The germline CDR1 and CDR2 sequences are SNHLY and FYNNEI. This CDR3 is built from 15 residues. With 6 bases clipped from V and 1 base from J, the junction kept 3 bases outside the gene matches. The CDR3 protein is CASRDRGGSYNEQFF. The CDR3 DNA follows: TGTGCCAGCAGGGACAGGGGGGGATCCTACAATGAGCAGTTCTTC.

CDR3 loop: CASDRGYGYTF. CDR3 in DNA: TGTGCCAGCGATAGAGGCTATGGCTACACCTTC. The V call is TRBV28, the J call TRBJ1-2, with D unclear. Germline V gives CDR1 MDHEN, CDR2 SYDVKM. Between the trimmed V and J ends, which lost 8 bases and 4 bases, there was a span of 8 bases. The CDR3 is 11 amino acids.

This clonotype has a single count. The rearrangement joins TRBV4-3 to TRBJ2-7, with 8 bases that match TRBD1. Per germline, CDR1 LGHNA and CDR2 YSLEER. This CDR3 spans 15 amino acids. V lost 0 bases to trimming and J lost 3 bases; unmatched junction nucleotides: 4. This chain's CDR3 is CASSQDRGTGYEQYF. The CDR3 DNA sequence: TGCGCCAGCAGCCAAGATCGAGGGACAGGCTACGAGCAGTACTTC.

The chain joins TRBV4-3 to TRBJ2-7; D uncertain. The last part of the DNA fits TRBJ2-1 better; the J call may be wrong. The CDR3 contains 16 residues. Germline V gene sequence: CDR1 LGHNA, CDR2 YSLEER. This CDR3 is CASSQALRLSSYEQFF. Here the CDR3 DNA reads TGCGCCAGCAGCCAAGCGCTGCGTCTAAGCTCCTACGAGCAGTTCTTC.

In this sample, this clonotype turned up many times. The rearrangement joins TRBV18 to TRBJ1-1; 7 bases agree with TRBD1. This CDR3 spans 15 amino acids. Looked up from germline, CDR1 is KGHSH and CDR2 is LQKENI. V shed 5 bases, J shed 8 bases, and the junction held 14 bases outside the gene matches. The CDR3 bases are TGTGCCAGCTCAATAGGACAGGCCTCAAGCCGGGAAGCTTTCTTT. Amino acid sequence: CASSIGQASSREAFF.

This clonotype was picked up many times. Here the CDR3 reads CSVVGRTGERASYEQYF. In nucleotides, the CDR3 is TGCAGCGTTGTGGGAAGGACAGGGGAGAGGGCCTCCTACGAGCAGTACTTC. The chain combines TRBV29-1 with TRBJ2-7, with 9 bases lining up with TRBD1. V shed 4 bases, J shed 0 bases, and the junction held 13 bases outside the gene matches. CDR3 length equals 17 residues. From germline, CDR1 is SQVTM and CDR2 ANQGSEA.

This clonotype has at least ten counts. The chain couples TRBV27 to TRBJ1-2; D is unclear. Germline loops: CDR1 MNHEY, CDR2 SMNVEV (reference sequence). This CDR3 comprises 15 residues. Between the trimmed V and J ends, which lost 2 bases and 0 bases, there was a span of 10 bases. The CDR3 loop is CASSLKAPANYGYTF. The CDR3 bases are TGTGCCAGCAGTTTAAAGGCACCTGCTAACTATGGCTACACCTTC.

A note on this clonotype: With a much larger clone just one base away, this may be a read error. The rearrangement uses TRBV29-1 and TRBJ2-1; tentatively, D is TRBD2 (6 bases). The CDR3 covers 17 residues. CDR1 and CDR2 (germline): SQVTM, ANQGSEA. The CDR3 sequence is CTVEGGGASYPVNEQFF. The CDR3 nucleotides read TGCACCGTTGAAGGCGGCGGGGCGTCCTACCCGGTCAATGAGCAGTTCTTC.